This T cell receptor beta chain comes out of a study of blood T cell repertoires in COVID-19. Turning to the study itself: The cDNA or gDNA used as material had been derived from T cells, B-cell-depleted T cells, or PBMCs.

The V and J ends lost 3 bases and 5 bases respectively, with 13 bases between them. Germline V gene lookup returns CDR1 GTSNPN and CDR2 SVGIG (reference sequence). This CDR3 has 13 amino acids. Two negative PCRs, clearance, or symptom resolution were required of recovered Cohort 3 donors. Libraries were prepared by immunoSEQ multiplex PCR; TCRdb keeps only in-frame clonotypes and omits some of them. The table includes hundreds of thousands of clones, approximately 88% detected once. The chain recombines TRBV30 with TRBJ1-2; D is undetermined. The sequencing input was PBMCs or T cells enriched from blood (not recorded which). The receptor was isolated from a woman aged 18-30 years who had recovered from COVID-19. As DNA, the CDR3 is TGTGCCTGGAGCGCAAAGGGAGAATATGGCTACACCTTC. The encoded protein is CAWSAKGEYGYTF.